A selection of T cell receptor beta chains follows, all from one sample in a study of lymphopenia after photon versus proton radiotherapy. TCRdb's table, derived via immunoSEQ multiplex PCR, lists solely in-frame clones and lacks some. The table shows some 170,000 clones, with 75% to 90% occurring only once. The material sequenced was peripheral blood, taken from a patient treated with photon-based radiotherapy. These receptor sequences come from a man aged 50-59 years with gastric cancer. CDR3s include the opening cysteine and the closing phenylalanine or tryptophan. Clone size is given for some rows only: seen once, a few or many times, or a class if the clone is expanded.

.	TRBJ1-5	TRBV6-1	CATEGAFSNQPQHF
few	TRBJ1-2	TRBV7-2	CASSPSTGGVGYTF
.	TRBJ1-1	TRBV7-7	CASSPDGRRDTEAFF
.	TRBJ2-1	TRBV6-1	CASTYGNYNEQFF
.	TRBJ1-4	TRBV4-2	CASSQGAGGLEMFNEKLFF
.	TRBJ2-1	TRBV4-1	CASSQTGTGTFF
.	TRBJ2-7	TRBV25-1	CASSELAGTYEQYF
.	TRBJ1-4	TRBV2	CASSKGGATNEKLFF
.	TRBJ2-1	TRBV4-2	CASSQNRGTSGRAYEQFF
.	TRBJ1-4	TRBV5-8	CASSLLLGRRVGEKLFF
once	TRBJ2-3	TRBV15	CATSSPLAARGDTQYF
.	TRBJ2-7	TRBV11-2	CASSGGQGYEQYF
.	TRBJ2-3	TRBV6-1	CASTWGLASTDTQYF
.	TRBJ2-5	TRBV6-5	CASSSGGVQETQYF
.	TRBJ2-3	TRBV5-4	CASSFGLARGRRTDTQYF
.	TRBJ2-2	TRBV11-3	CASSSGLAGGTGELFF
.	TRBJ1-2	TRBV7-9	CASSLVLGQALNYGYTF
.	TRBJ1-1	TRBV28	CASSLLGGGDTEAFF
.	TRBJ2-7	TRBV6-1	CASSADGTYEQYF
.	TRBJ1-1	TRBV5-4	CASSLPGRMNTEAFF
.	TRBJ1-1	TRBV7-2	CASSLDGGATEAFF
.	TRBJ2-2	TRBV7-6	CASSFRRLAGIGELFF
.	TRBJ2-1	TRBV5-1	CASSFTSGGNNEQFF
.	TRBJ1-1	TRBV6-5	CASSYSGREAFF
.	TRBJ2-7	TRBV19	CASSIGKQGSAYEQYF
once	TRBJ1-5	TRBV2	CASSDDSPLSNQPQHF
.	TRBJ2-7	TRBV25-1	CASSELGGREGYEQYF
.	TRBJ1-4	TRBV6-5	CASGRWEEKLFF
.	TRBJ1-2	TRBV18	CASSPGETGYTF
.	TRBJ1-2	TRBV23-1	CASSQSQGGAYGYTF
.	TRBJ1-4	TRBV5-1	CASSLESVEKLFF
.	TRBJ2-3	TRBV5-8	CASSLAGTGLDTQYF
.	TRBJ1-1	TRBV18	CASSQLDKGNTEAFF
.	TRBJ2-3	TRBV7-9	CASRPGLAGTSTDTQYF
few	TRBJ1-1	TRBV5-4	CAMVRSLNTEAFF
.	TRBJ2-6	TRBV11-2	CASSLIASGSSGANVLTF
.	TRBJ2-1	TRBV5-6	CASSLRSWTSGIFEQFF
.	TRBJ1-5	TRBV27	CASRSLGGNQPQHF
.	TRBJ2-5	TRBV5-8	CASSLADKFAQYF
.	TRBJ2-2	TRBV29-1	CSGLRRDTRTTGELFF
.	TRBJ2-2	TRBV19	CASSPWAGELFF
.	TRBJ2-1	TRBV10-3	CAISESASGSSYNEQFF
.	TRBJ2-3	TRBV11-2	CASSLHTDTQYF
few	TRBJ1-2	TRBV4-1	CASSDLRLEPYGYTF
.	TRBJ2-3	TRBV5-4	CASSSLVGGPTDTQYF
.	TRBJ2-7	TRBV6-5	CASSYGPYEQYF
.	TRBJ2-7	TRBV2	CASKVTSGSYEQYF
.	TRBJ2-2	TRBV6-5	CASRLRGTGELFF
many	TRBJ2-7	TRBV6-1	CATSKEGHISGEQYF
.	TRBJ2-7	TRBV18	CASSPPASSSYEQYF
.	TRBJ1-1	TRBV5-4	CASRRAGGANTEAFF
.	TRBJ2-6	TRBV2	CASRPGRSLSGANVLTF
.	TRBJ2-3	TRBV9	CASSVAADTQYF
.	TRBJ2-2	TRBV7-9	CASSLPHEQGLTGELFF
.	TRBJ2-7	TRBV4-2	CASSQVGSSGTREQYF
few	TRBJ1-2	TRBV7-2	CASSFGGQANYGYTF
.	TRBJ2-7	TRBV5-5	CASRLAGGYEQYF
.	TRBJ1-2	TRBV5-1	CASSSGQGTHGYTF
once	TRBJ2-3	TRBV5-1	CASSLLAGGVPDTQYF